These T cell receptor beta chains were read from a single sample in a study of memory B cells and T cells in multiple sclerosis. Using immunoSEQ multiplex PCR, the repertoire was profiled, and TCRdb retains in-frame clones only, with some absent. The sample yields roughly 14,000 clones, approximately 70% seen once. Sequences were obtained from memory (CD45RO+) CD4+ T cells from blood. These receptors were taken from a human donor with multiple sclerosis. The CDR3 runs from the conserved cysteine through the conserved F or W. Each record gives: clone size, D gene, CDR3 length, J gene, V gene, CDR3 DNA, CDR3 protein. D genes are given only for firm matches. Size is stated for part of the rows, as once, few or many counts, or as a class when the clone is expanded.

-,-,14,TRBJ2-3,TRBV5-1,TGCGCCAGCAGCTTGGACAGCAGCACAGATACGCAGTATTTT,CASSLDSSTDTQYF
-,TRBD1,16,TRBJ2-7,TRBV18,TGTGCCAGCTCACGTGGGACAGGGATAAGTAGGGACGAGCAGTACTTC,CASSRGTGISRDEQYF
-,-,14,TRBJ2-7,TRBV11-2,TGTGCCAGCAGGATTAGTGGGGGCAGCTACGAGCAGTACTTC,CASRISGGSYEQYF
few,-,14,TRBJ1-1,TRBV5-1,TGCGCCAGCAGCTCTGGTGGGGGGGGCACTGAAGCTTTCTTT,CASSSGGGGTEAFF
-,-,16,TRBJ2-3,TRBV15,TGTGCCACCAGCAAAAACCCGGGGAGCGGCACAGATACGCAGTATTTT,CATSKNPGSGTDTQYF
-,-,15,TRBJ2-1,TRBV7-7,TGTGCTAGCAGCTTAGGCCCCGGCAGGAACAATGAGCAGTTCTTC,CASSLGPGRNNEQFF
few,TRBD2,13,TRBJ2-7,TRBV9,TGTGCCAGCAGCTCGGGGGGGCCAGGAGAGCAGTACTTC,CASSSGGPGEQYF
few,TRBD1,12,TRBJ1-2,TRBV6-5,TGTGCCAGCAGACGGACAGGGCGCGGCTACACCTTC,CASRRTGRGYTF
few,-,12,TRBJ2-1,TRBV7-9,TGTGCCAGCAGCTTCCGACAGGATGAGCAGTTCTTC,CASSFRQDEQFF
-,-,15,TRBJ1-5,TRBV19,TGTGCCAGTAGTATTCTGGAGGAGGGCAATCAGCCCCAGCATTTT,CASSILEEGNQPQHF
-,-,12,TRBJ2-7,TRBV7-3,TGTGCCAGCAGCTCGCAGGGGTACGAGCAGTACTTC,CASSSQGYEQYF
few,TRBD2,17,TRBJ2-7,TRBV30,TGTGCCTGGACGCCCTCCTTTCTCGCGGGAGAGCACTACGAGCAGTACTTC,CAWTPSFLAGEHYEQYF
-,TRBD1,15,TRBJ2-7,TRBV6-1,TGTGCCAGCTACGCAAGGGACAGTTCCTCCTACGAGCAGTACTTC,CASYARDSSSYEQYF
-,TRBD2,14,TRBJ2-1,TRBV5-1,TGCGCCAGCAGCTTTACTAGCGGGAGCAATGAGCAGTTCTTC,CASSFTSGSNEQFF
-,TRBD1,12,TRBJ2-7,TRBV10-3,TGTGCCATCAGTGAACAGGGGCTCGAGCAGTACTTC,CAISEQGLEQYF
once,-,15,TRBJ1-1,TRBV5-1,TGCGCCAGCAGCGAGAGTCGGGGGATGGGCACTGAAGCTTTCTTT,CASSESRGMGTEAFF
-,-,13,TRBJ1-1,TRBV10-3,TGTGCCATCAGTGATGGGAGGGGCACTGAAGCTTTCTTT,CAISDGRGTEAFF
-,-,14,TRBJ2-7,TRBV6-1,TGTGCCAGCACAAGGGAATTCACCTCAGGGGAGCAGTACTTC,CASTREFTSGEQYF
-,TRBD1,12,TRBJ2-1,TRBV29-1,TGCAGCGTCGGACAGGGCTACAATGAGCAGTTCTTC,CSVGQGYNEQFF
-,-,12,TRBJ2-7,TRBV27,TGTGCCAGCAGCTCCAGCTCCTACGAGCAGTACTTC,CASSSSSYEQYF
-,-,10,TRBJ2-7,TRBV19,TGTGCGGCGGGTACTTACGAGCAGTACTTC,CAAGTYEQYF
-,TRBD2,15,TRBJ2-7,TRBV27,TGTGCCAGCAGTAACCCGGGACTAGCGGTGTACGAGCAGTACTTC,CASSNPGLAVYEQYF
-,TRBD2,17,TRBJ2-7,TRBV7-9,TGTGCCAGCAGCTCAGGACTAGCGGGCCTAAGCTCCTACGAGCAGTACTTC,CASSSGLAGLSSYEQYF
once,-,13,TRBJ2-4,TRBV27,TGTGCCAGCAGTTCCGGGGAAACAAACATTCAGTACTTC,CASSSGETNIQYF
-,-,11,TRBJ2-4,TRBV2,TGTGCCAGCAGTGAAGCTAGCATTCAGTACTTC,CASSEASIQYF
few,-,13,TRBJ1-1,TRBV5-4,TGTGCCAGCAGCCTAGGAGGGAACACTGAAGCTTTCTTT,CASSLGGNTEAFF
-,-,11,TRBJ2-7,TRBV20-1,TGCAGTGCTAGTCGGAGTTACGAGCAGTACTTC,CSASRSYEQYF
-,-,12,TRBJ2-5,TRBV6-1,TGTGCCAGCACCAACCCGGGGGAGACCCAGTACTTC,CASTNPGETQYF
-,-,13,TRBJ1-2,TRBV5-1,TGCGCCAGCAGCTTAAGCCGGGATTCCTCCTACACCTTC,CASSLSRDSSYTF
-,-,13,TRBJ1-4,TRBV4-1,TGCGCCAGCAGCCAAGCCTATAATGAAAAACTGTTTTTT,CASSQAYNEKLFF
-,TRBD2,14,TRBJ2-1,TRBV6-4,TGTGCCAGTTCGGTAGCGGGTTCCTACAATGAGCAGTTCTTC,CASSVAGSYNEQFF
-,-,14,TRBJ2-5,TRBV7-9,TGTGCCAGCAGCCGCAGCAGGGAAATGAAGACCCAGTACTTC,CASSRSREMKTQYF
few,-,12,TRBJ1-4,TRBV6-1,TGTGCCAGCACAGGGGCTTATGAAAAACTGTTTTTT,CASTGAYEKLFF
-,-,12,TRBJ2-7,TRBV29-1,TGCAGCGTTGAAGGACTAATCTACGAGCAGTACTTC,CSVEGLIYEQYF
few,TRBD1,13,TRBJ1-1,TRBV5-1,TGCGCCAGCAAAGGGACAGAGAACACTGAAGCTTTCTTT,CASKGTENTEAFF
once,TRBD1,15,TRBJ2-7,TRBV11-2,TGTGCCAGCAGCCTTAGCTGGGACAGCTCCTACGAGCAGTACTTC,CASSLSWDSSYEQYF
few,-,14,TRBJ2-3,TRBV5-4,TGTGCCAGCAGCTTCCCGGGGGTCACAGATACGCAGTATTTT,CASSFPGVTDTQYF
-,-,12,TRBJ1-1,TRBV29-1,TGCAGCGTGAACAAGGGAGGCACTGAAGCTTTCTTT,CSVNKGGTEAFF
-,TRBD1,16,TRBJ1-5,TRBV6-1,TGTGCCAGCAGTGAAGGAACACAGGGGAGGAATCAGCCCCAGCATTTT,CASSEGTQGRNQPQHF
-,TRBD1,16,TRBJ1-2,TRBV5-1,TGCGCCAGCAGCTTGGCCGGACAGGGGCTGGACTATGGCTACACCTTC,CASSLAGQGLDYGYTF
-,-,15,TRBJ2-7,TRBV5-1,TGCGCCAGCAGCGGCGGGACGTTGAGCTCCTACGAGCAGTACTTC,CASSGGTLSSYEQYF
once,TRBD2,12,TRBJ2-7,TRBV29-1,TGCAGCGTGGGGAGGGCTGTTTACGAGCAGTACTTC,CSVGRAVYEQYF
-,-,15,TRBJ1-3,TRBV28,TGTGCCACCACCAAAACAGGGAGCTCTGGAAACACCATATATTTT,CATTKTGSSGNTIYF
medium-sized,TRBD2,13,TRBJ2-1,TRBV28,TGTGCCAGCCGGGGACTAACCTACAATGAGCAGTTCTTC,CASRGLTYNEQFF
once,-,16,TRBJ2-1,TRBV5-6,TGTGCCAGCAGCTTGTTTTACAGGGTGATAGGGAATGAGCAGTTCTTC,CASSLFYRVIGNEQFF
-,TRBD1,17,TRBJ2-3,TRBV10-3,TGTGCCATCAGTGGGACCGACAGGGGGCGGATGACAGATACGCAGTATTTT,CAISGTDRGRMTDTQYF
-,TRBD2,19,TRBJ2-1,TRBV7-2,TGTGCCAGCAGCACCCGGACTAGCGGACGATCCCTCCTCTACAATGAGCAGTTCTTC,CASSTRTSGRSLLYNEQFF
-,-,13,TRBJ2-3,TRBV5-6,TGTGCCAGCAGCTTTCCGAGTACAGATACGCAGTATTTT,CASSFPSTDTQYF
-,TRBD1,14,TRBJ2-7,TRBV11-2,TGTGCCAGCAGCTTTCGGACAGGGGGCTACGAGCAGTACTTC,CASSFRTGGYEQYF
-,TRBD1,14,TRBJ1-6,TRBV13,TGTGCCAGCACCCGGACAGGGGAAAATTCACCCCTCCACTTT,CASTRTGENSPLHF
-,-,15,TRBJ2-7,TRBV2,TGTGCCAGCAGTGGATTAGGAGGGAACTCCTACGAGCAGTACTTC,CASSGLGGNSYEQYF
-,TRBD2,14,TRBJ2-3,TRBV11-1,TGTGCCAGCAGCTTAGCGCGGGGGGCGGATACGCAGTATTTT,CASSLARGADTQYF
-,TRBD1,16,TRBJ1-3,TRBV9,TGTGCCAGCAGCGTCACCGGGACAGGGCAGAGAAACACCATATATTTT,CASSVTGTGQRNTIYF
-,-,14,TRBJ2-7,TRBV28,TGTGCCAGCATGGGCTGGACATCCTCCTACGAGCAGTACTTC,CASMGWTSSYEQYF
once,-,15,TRBJ2-3,TRBV5-1,TGCGCCAGCAGCTTGCGCGGGGTGAGCACAGATACGCAGTATTTT,CASSLRGVSTDTQYF
-,-,15,TRBJ2-3,TRBV5-4,TGTGCCAGCAGCTTGGATGGCCAAGACACAGATACGCAGTATTTT,CASSLDGQDTDTQYF
few,-,14,TRBJ1-6,TRBV2,TGTGCCAGCACCTTTTCGGGGGGCGAATCACCCCTCCACTTT,CASTFSGGESPLHF